Below, 5 T cell receptor beta chains from the same sample are listed, as sequenced in a study of shared clonotypes between healthy human individuals. Profiled with immunoSEQ multiplex PCR; TCRdb holds only in-frame clones, not every one. The table shows millions of clones, with about 92% occurring only once. Material for sequencing was naive CD4+ T cells from PBMCs. The subset denotes: CD45RA+ positively selected. The origin of the receptors is a man aged 18 to 35 in good health. Some clones in this sample may be carry-over from other donors' samples.

This clone appeared a single time. CDR3 DNA: TGTGCCAGCAGGAGACAGGGGTTGATCTATGGCTACACCTTC. This translates into CASRRQGLIYGYTF. The V gene is TRBV6-1, the J gene TRBJ1-2; 8 bases match TRBD1. The germline CDR1 and CDR2 sequences are MNHNS and SASEGT. The CDR3 runs to 14 residues. The V segment lost 6 bases and the J segment 4 bases; nucleotides outside the gene matches: 7.

This chain uses TRBV28 with TRBJ2-1; TRBD1 aligns across 7 bases. CDR3 size: 16 residues. The germline CDR1 and CDR2 sequences are MDHEN and SYDVKM. Trimming removed 5 bases from V and 4 bases from J; junction bases left unmatched: 11. The CDR3: CASSRRDRGIYNEQFF. The CDR3 bases are TGTGCCAGCAGTCGACGGGACAGAGGAATTTACAATGAGCAGTTCTTC.

The CDR3 bases are TGTGCCAGCAGCTCGGCTGAACTAGGGGGCACAGATACGCAGTATTTT. It specifies CASSSAELGGTDTQYF. This chain joins TRBV7-3 and TRBJ2-3; D may be TRBD1 or TRBD2 (5 bases each). CDR1 SGHTA and CDR2 FQGTGA come from the germline V gene. V lost 4 bases and J 1 base, leaving 15 bases between the germline ends. The CDR3 has 16 residues.

V and J are TRBV7-2 and TRBJ2-7; D gene uncertain. There are 14 residues in the CDR3. Germline lookup yields CDR1 SGHTA and CDR2 FQGNSA. The ends were cut back, 1 base at V and 1 base at J, with 8 bases in the middle. CDR3 sequence (DNA): TGTGCCAGCAGCTTAGTTTCGGCGTCCTACGAGCAGTACTTC. As protein: CASSLVSASYEQYF. The whole variable domain, filled in from reference TRBV7-2 and TRBJ2-7, reads GAGVSQSPSNKVTEKGKDVELRCDPISGHTALYWYRQSLGQGLEFLIYFQGNSAPDKSGLPSDRFSAERTGGSVSTLTIQRTQQEDSAVYLCASSLVSASYEQYFGPGTRLTVT.

V and J are TRBV19 and TRBJ1-4, with TRBD1 identical over 9 bases. Germline CDR1 reads LNHDA; CDR2 reads SQIVND (reference sequence). The CDR3 has 16 residues. V trimming: 3 bases; J trimming: 3 bases; junction bases outside the gene matches: 5. The CDR3 loop reads CASSIRQGGSNEKLFF. CDR3 nucleotides: TGTGCCAGTAGTATTCGACAGGGGGGGTCTAATGAAAAACTGTTTTTT.